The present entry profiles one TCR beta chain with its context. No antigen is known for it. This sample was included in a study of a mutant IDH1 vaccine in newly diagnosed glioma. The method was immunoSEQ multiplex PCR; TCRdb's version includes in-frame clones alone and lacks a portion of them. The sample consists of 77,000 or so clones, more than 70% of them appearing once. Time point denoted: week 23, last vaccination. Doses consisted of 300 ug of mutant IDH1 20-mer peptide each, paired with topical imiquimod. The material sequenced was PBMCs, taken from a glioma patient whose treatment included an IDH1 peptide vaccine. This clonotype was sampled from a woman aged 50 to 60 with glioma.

The DNA for the CDR3 is TGTGCCAGCAGCGTCCCAGGGAGTGAAAAACTGTTTTTT. It specifies CASSVPGSEKLFF. The chain uses TRBV9 and TRBJ1-4, with D possibly TRBD1 on 5 matching bases. The CDR3 sequence is 13 residues long. Germline lookup yields CDR1 SGDLS and CDR2 YYNGEE. The V end lost 2 bases, the J end lost 7 bases, and 9 bases lay between the germline ends.